This T cell receptor beta chain was recovered during a study of OX40 agonist ivuxolimab in advanced cancers. About the study: Patients with prior anti-PD-1, anti-PD-L1 or anti-CTLA-4 therapy were eligible; 40% had some.

Remarks on this clone: What it binds is not known.

Findings and limits, study-wide: Clones of CD4+ and CD8+ blood T cells grew by week 6 at doses of 0.1 to 3.0 mg/kg.

The V and J ends lost 5 bases and 2 bases, in that order; junction bases with no gene match: 4. The CDR3 is 15 amino acids. Germline V lookup: CDR1 SGHNT, CDR2 YENEEA. The table came from immunoSEQ multiplex PCR; TCRdb's copy has only in-frame clones and leaves some out. The sample shows 65,000 to 70,000 clones, approximately 78% of them seen only once. Systemic immunosuppression or autoimmune disease history was grounds to exclude patients. The sampling schedule covered blood at baseline, cycle 4 day 1, and cycle 7 day 1. The rearrangement links TRBV11-3 to TRBJ2-1; 9 nucleotides align to TRBD1. Sequenced here: CD4+ or CD8+ T cells sorted from blood, sampled in a trial of the OX40 agonist ivuxolimab. This clonotype originated in an adult with an advanced solid tumor such as melanoma, head and neck, liver or kidney cancer. The DNA for the CDR3 is TGTGCCAGCAGCGCAGGGACAGGGACCTACAATGAGCAGTTCTTC. Translation gives CASSAGTGTYNEQFF. Using reference TRBV11-3 and TRBJ2-1 for the parts outside the CDR3, the full variable domain is EAGVVQSPRYKIIEKKQPVAFWCNPISGHNTLYWYLQNLGQGPELLIRYENEEAVDDSQLPKDRFSAERLKGVDSTLKIQPAELGDSAVYLCASSAGTGTYNEQFFGPGTRLTVL.